This entry concerns a single T cell receptor beta chain. This specimen comes from a study of human T cells and chemical hapten exposure. Germline CDR1 is LNHDA and CDR2 is SQIVND (reference sequence). Trimming stripped 3 bases from V and 0 bases from J, with 7 bases between. The CDR3 has 14 residues. Specified time point: pre-sensitization, week 0. Treatment described: therapeutic diphenylcyclopropenone sensitization with weekly scalp DPC. Using its own MiXCR run on the RACE reads, TCRdb lists one record per CDR3 protein. This sample has fewer than 60,000 distinct CDR3 sequences, with approximately 11% found just once.

This TCR was recovered from a woman in her 40s with alopecia areata. Some clones in this sample may be carry-over from other donors' samples. The chain uses TRBV19 and TRBJ2-3; no clear D. This material consisted of whole blood, taken in connection with sensitization to the hapten diphenylcyclopropenone (DPC). This chain's CDR3 is CASSIRYSTDTQYF. CDR3 nucleotides: TGTGCCAGTAGTATTAGGTATAGCACAGATACGCAGTATTTT.